The rows below give T cell receptor beta chains drawn from one sample of a study of shared T cell receptors in the human thymus. TCRdb's table, derived via immunoSEQ multiplex PCR, lists solely in-frame clones and lacks some. The sample contains hundreds of thousands of clones, more than 75% of which appear only once. This sample was also put to use in a study of human thymus T cells.

The sample was thymocytes. These TCRs come from a boy less than two years old with a congenital heart defect. Each CDR3 is given with its conserved first and last residue. Fields, in order: D gene, V gene, clone size, J gene, CDR3 length, CDR3 protein, CDR3 DNA. The D gene is left open where the match is weak. Rows give clone size only sometimes, using once, few, many, or a class for an expanded clone.

TRBD1	TRBV7-8	NA	TRBJ2-7	15	CASSLSTGGSYEQYF	TGTGCCAGCAGCTTATCGACAGGGGGTTCCTACGAGCAGTACTTC
TRBD1	TRBV2	NA	TRBJ1-4	18	CASSEGQGARTINEKLFF	TGTGCCAGCAGTGAAGGACAGGGGGCGCGAACTATTAATGAAAAACTGTTTTTT
TRBD1	TRBV27	NA	TRBJ2-6	17	CASSFHRGNSGANVLTF	TGTGCCAGCAGTTTCCACAGGGGGAACTCTGGGGCCAACGTCCTGACTTTC
NA	TRBV2	NA	TRBJ2-2	11	CASSRSGELFF	TGTGCCAGCTCCCGGAGCGGGGAGCTGTTTTTT
NA	TRBV4-1	NA	TRBJ1-5	15	CASSQGTLRNQPQHF	TGCGCCAGCAGCCAAGGCACATTACGAAATCAGCCCCAGCATTTT
NA	TRBV27	NA	TRBJ2-3	19	CASSLEGLWRGRITDTQYF	TGTGCCAGCAGTTTAGAGGGCCTTTGGCGGGGGCGGATCACAGATACGCAGTATTTT
NA	TRBV7-2	NA	TRBJ2-3	12	CASSPPGVVQYF	TGTGCCAGCAGTCCCCCGGGGGTGGTCCAGTATTTT
TRBD1	TRBV5-6	NA	TRBJ2-1	16	CASSCRPGQGKNEQFF	TGTGCCAGCAGCTGCCGACCGGGACAGGGGAAGAATGAGCAGTTCTTC
TRBD1	TRBV7-9	once	TRBJ2-5	17	CASSPRDRGQTGETQYF	TGTGCCAGCAGCCCCCGAGACAGGGGTCAAACGGGGGAGACCCAGTACTTC
NA	TRBV7-7	NA	TRBJ2-5	13	CASSLPSEETQYF	TGTGCTAGCAGCTTACCTAGCGAAGAGACCCAGTACTTC
TRBD1	TRBV5-8	NA	TRBJ2-7	15	CASSFSTGSSYEQYF	TGTGCCAGCAGCTTTTCGACAGGGAGCTCCTACGAGCAGTACTTC
NA	TRBV28	once	TRBJ1-5	16	CASSLTGPGGNQPQHF	TGTGCCAGCAGTTTAACCGGCCCAGGGGGCAATCAGCCCCAGCATTTT
TRBD1	TRBV6-5	NA	TRBJ2-3	13	CASSSTGTGLEYF	TGTGCCAGCAGTTCCACCGGGACAGGGCTGGAGTATTTT
NA	TRBV5-1	few	TRBJ2-3	15	CASSLDTATRDTQYF	TGCGCCAGCAGCTTGGATACAGCCACGAGAGATACGCAGTATTTT